These 31 T cell receptor beta chains were sequenced from one sample in a study of cytomegalovirus exposure and HLA in healthy donors. Amplification used 60 Vbeta primers and 13 Jbeta primers. Sequencing used immunoSEQ multiplex PCR; TCRdb keeps in-frame clones, though not all of them. The repertoire has roughly 290,000 clones, about four fifths of them found once; the top ten carry over 0.3%. The sequencing sample was made of PBMCs. These receptors were collected from a girl aged 2-10 years in good health and CMV-seronegative.

This clone was seen a single time. The genes are TRBV7-2 and TRBJ2-3, with 11 bases that match TRBD2. Looked up from germline, CDR1 is SGHTA and CDR2 is FQGNSA. The V segment lost 0 bases and the J segment 7 bases; nucleotides outside the gene matches: 9. The CDR3 totals 17 residues. CDR3 sequence reads: CASSLASATSGTHTQYF. CDR3 nucleotide sequence: TGTGCCAGCAGCTTAGCGTCGGCGACTAGCGGGACTCATACGCAGTATTTT.

In the case of this clone: Other DNA sequences in this specimen translate into the identical CDR3. V gene TRBV29-1 combines with J gene TRBJ2-7; 7 bases line up with TRBD1. V was pared by 3 bases and J by 3 bases, with 2 bases of the junction left unmatched. The length of the CDR3 is 12 residues. Germline assignment: CDR1 SQVTM and CDR2 ANQGSEA. The CDR3 DNA follows: TGCAGCGTTGAGGACAGGCTCTACGAGCAGTACTTC. Translated, it gives CSVEDRLYEQYF.

V is TRBV5-1 and J is TRBJ2-7, with 11 positions matching TRBD1. V trimming: 5 bases; J trimming: 1 base; junction bases outside the gene matches: 5. From germline, CDR1 is SGHRS and CDR2 YFSETQ. This CDR3 contains 15 residues. Here the CDR3 reads CASSLDRGRSYEQYF. Here the CDR3 DNA reads TGCGCCAGCAGTCTGGACAGGGGGCGATCCTACGAGCAGTACTTC.

DNA for the CDR3: TGTGCCAGCAGCGCCGAGGGTCTAGCGGTCGATACGCAGTATTTT. Protein product: CASSAEGLAVDTQYF. The chain links TRBV9 to TRBJ2-3; 7 bases line up with TRBD2. Germline-derived CDR1 and CDR2 are SGDLS and YYNGEE. The CDR3 sequence is 15 residues long. Losses at the gene ends were 3 bases for V and 6 bases for J; bases not matched to a gene: 10.

CDR3 loop: CASSAPGQTYEQYF. CDR3 in DNA: TGTGCCAGCAGTGCCCCCGGACAGACCTACGAGCAGTACTTC. The rearrangement links TRBV27 to TRBJ2-7, with D maybe TRBD1 (6 bases). The CDR3 length is 14 residues. V was cut by 5 bases and J by 2 bases, with 13 bases left in between. Germline CDR1 MNHEY, CDR2 SMNVEV (reference sequence).

The CDR3 bases are TGTGCCAGCAGCTCCGAGGGACAGTTATATGGCTACACCTTC. It codes for CASSSEGQLYGYTF. The chain carries TRBV27 and TRBJ1-2; TRBD1 agrees at 7 bases. With 6 bases clipped from V and 5 bases from J, the junction kept 9 bases outside the gene matches. The CDR3 runs 14 residues. Germline values: CDR1 MNHEY, CDR2 SMNVEV (reference sequence).

Only one count was recorded for this clone. As DNA, the CDR3 is TGTGCCAGCTCACCATCGAGCGGAACCTACGAGCAGTACTTC. This translates into CASSPSSGTYEQYF. The V gene is TRBV18, the J gene TRBJ2-7; possibly TRBD2 for D (5 bases). Germline V gives CDR1 KGHSH, CDR2 LQKENI. V dropped 2 bases and J dropped 2 bases, with 10 bases sitting between them. The CDR3 totals 14 residues.

This chain uses TRBV4-1 with TRBJ2-5; TRBD2 matches at 10 bases. V gave up 6 bases and J gave up 5 bases; unmatched junction bases: 9. The germline CDR1 and CDR2 sequences are MGHRA and YSYEKL. This CDR3 contains 15 residues. The CDR3 nucleotides read TGCGCCAGCAGGCGTACTAGCGGGGCGGGGGAGACCCAGTACTTC. Residues: CASRRTSGAGETQYF.

The CDR3: CASSLGDRVNTGELFF. CDR3 sequence (DNA): TGTGCCAGCAGCTTGGGGGACAGGGTTAACACCGGGGAGCTGTTTTTT. The chain employs TRBV5-4 and TRBJ2-2; 9 nucleotides align to TRBD1. This CDR3 has 16 amino acids. Trimming removed 0 bases from V and 2 bases from J; junction bases left unmatched: 2. The V gene's germline CDR1 is SGHNT and CDR2 YYREEE (reference sequence). The full variable domain, in which reference TRBV5-4 and TRBJ2-2 provide the parts outside the CDR3, is ETGVTQSPTHLIKTRGQQVTLRCSSQSGHNTVSWYQQALGQGPQFIFQYYREEENGRGNFPPRFSGLQFPNYSSELNVNALELDDSALYLCASSLGDRVNTGELFFGEGSRLTVL.

J is TRBJ2-3 and V is TRBV9, with 13 bases aligning to TRBD2. Germline V gene sequence: CDR1 SGDLS, CDR2 YYNGEE. CDR3 length: 16 residues. The V and J ends lost 4 bases and 4 bases, in that order; junction bases with no gene match: 6. The CDR3 DNA reads as TGTGCCAGCAGCTTAACTAGCGGGGGGGCCCCAGATACGCAGTATTTT. Its translation is CASSLTSGGAPDTQYF.

CDR3 sequence reads: CATGDYDGQPQHF. The CDR3 region has the DNA TGTGCCACCGGAGACTACGATGGTCAGCCCCAGCATTTT. The V gene is TRBV10-3, the J gene TRBJ1-5, with D unclear. Looked up from germline, CDR1 is ENHRY and CDR2 is SYGVKD. This CDR3 is built from 13 residues. V shed 10 bases and J shed 6 bases, with 16 bases lying between them.

V gene TRBV15 combines with J gene TRBJ2-1; maybe TRBD1 (6 bases). This CDR3 is built from 15 residues. V was shortened by 1 base and J by 2 bases, with 9 bases between the two germline ends. CDR1 and CDR2 (germline): LNHNV, YYDKDF (reference sequence). CDR3 sequence (DNA): TGTGCCACCAGCAGAGGGACAGTCCCCTACAATGAGCAGTTCTTC. Its protein is CATSRGTVPYNEQFF.

The V call is TRBV29-1, the J call TRBJ1-2; TRBD1 matches 7 bases. The CDR3 runs to 12 residues. Looked up from germline, CDR1 is SQVTM and CDR2 is ANQGSEA. V was pared by 4 bases and J by 5 bases, with 4 bases of the junction left unmatched. The CDR3 spells CSVAGTAYGYTF. In nucleotides, the CDR3 is TGCAGCGTTGCCGGGACAGCTTATGGCTACACCTTC. Using reference TRBV29-1 and TRBJ1-2 for the parts outside the CDR3, the full variable domain is SAVISQKPSRDICQRGTSLTIQCQVDSQVTMMFWYRQQPGQSLTLIATANQGSEATYESGFVIDKFPISRPNLTFSTLTVSNMSPEDSSIYLCSVAGTAYGYTFGSGTRLTVV.

V usage is TRBV7-8 and J usage is TRBJ1-6; D is uncertain. The V end lost 1 base, the J end lost 0 bases, and 22 bases lay between the germline ends. This CDR3 comprises 21 residues. Germline V CDR1 and CDR2: SGHVS, FQNEAQ. The CDR3, as DNA: TGTGCCAGCAGCTTAGTGTCCAGGATGGGTATAAAGAGCTCCTATAATTCACCCCTCCACTTT. Protein product: CASSLVSRMGIKSSYNSPLHF.

This chain joins TRBV5-1 and TRBJ2-5; D perhaps matches TRBD2 (6 bases). Germline lookup yields CDR1 SGHRS and CDR2 YFSETQ. V lost 4 bases and J 4 bases, leaving 14 bases between the germline ends. There are 14 residues in the CDR3. The CDR3 protein is CASSRTIGPETQYF. The CDR3 coding sequence is TGCGCCAGCAGCCGGACTATAGGTCCAGAGACCCAGTACTTC.

This clone was recorded only once. DNA of the CDR3: TGTGCCAGCAGTTCCCGCCCCGACAGGGGGAGCTATGGCTACACCTTC. Its protein product is CASSSRPDRGSYGYTF. This sequence joins TRBV27 and TRBJ1-2; TRBD1 matches at 9 bases. V lost 4 bases to trimming and J lost 4 bases; unmatched junction nucleotides: 10. This CDR3 is 16 amino acids long. Germline V gene lookup returns CDR1 MNHEY and CDR2 SMNVEV (reference sequence).

This clone was seen once. The genes are TRBV5-4 and TRBJ2-1, with D tentatively TRBD2 (7 bases). Looked up from germline, CDR1 is SGHNT and CDR2 is YYREEE (reference sequence). The CDR3 is 14 amino acids. V was pared by 1 base and J by 6 bases, with 11 bases between. As DNA, the CDR3 is TGTGCCAGCAGCTTGCGGGGGGCCGTCAATGAGCAGTTCTTC. Translation gives CASSLRGAVNEQFF.

The chain recombines TRBV7-8 with TRBJ1-1, with 8 bases lining up with TRBD1. CDR1 and CDR2 from the germline V gene are SGHVS and FQNEAQ. After removal of 5 bases from V and 1 base from J, the junction contained 12 bases not matched to a gene. The CDR3 extends over 17 amino acids. CDR3 region: CASSTYRGINSNTEAFF. CDR3 nucleotide sequence: TGTGCCAGCAGCACATACAGGGGGATTAATTCGAACACTGAAGCTTTCTTT.

The gene calls are TRBV2 and TRBJ2-5; TRBD1 matches 9 bases. CDR1 is SNHLY, CDR2 FYNNEI, per germline. The CDR3 sequence is 13 residues long. In DNA form, the CDR3 reads TGTGGTTCACAGGGGGCGCTGGGGGAGACCCAGTACTTC. Amino acid sequence: CGSQGALGETQYF.

The chain joins TRBV28 to TRBJ1-5; possible D gene TRBD1, 6 bases. Trimming pared 6 bases from V and 10 bases from J, leaving 10 bases between. CDR3 size: 11 residues. Germline V gives CDR1 MDHEN, CDR2 SYDVKM. The CDR3 bases are TGTGCCAGCAGCATGACAGGACCCCAGCATTTT. Its translation: CASSMTGPQHF.

This clone was recorded only once. The chain uses TRBV2 and TRBJ2-7; D is perhaps TRBD2 (6 bases). Trimming shortened V by 1 base and J by 4 bases, and 14 bases separated the two germline ends. The CDR3 extends over 15 amino acids. Germline CDR1 reads SNHLY; CDR2 reads FYNNEI. The CDR3 is CASSEDLALLYEQYF. In nucleotides, the CDR3 is TGTGCCAGCAGTGAAGATCTAGCGCTGCTATACGAGCAGTACTTC.

This clone was observed a handful of times. The chain recombines TRBV10-1 with TRBJ2-3, with 13 bases identical to TRBD2. Trimming at V came to 5 bases and at J to 4 bases, leaving 6 bases not matched to a gene. The CDR3 has 16 amino acids. Germline V CDR1 and CDR2: WNHNN, SYGVQD (reference sequence). CDR3 sequence reads: CASSPGLAGDPDTQYF. CDR3 nucleotide sequence: TGCGCCAGCAGTCCTGGACTAGCGGGAGACCCAGATACGCAGTATTTT.

The rearrangement uses TRBV30 and TRBJ2-1; 8 bases agree with TRBD1. The CDR3 has 13 amino acids. Per the germline V gene, CDR1 is GTSNPN and CDR2 is SVGIG (reference sequence). V trimming: 5 bases; J trimming: 3 bases; junction bases outside the gene matches: 3. For the CDR3, the DNA is TGTGCCTGGGACAGGGGAGTCTACAATGAGCAGTTCTTC. Translated, it gives CAWDRGVYNEQFF.

The chain links TRBV9 to TRBJ1-4, with 7 bases lining up with TRBD1. The CDR3 contains 13 residues. V dropped 4 bases and J dropped 8; count of bases not matched to a gene: 5. The germline V gene has CDR1 SGDLS and CDR2 YYNGEE. The DNA of the CDR3 is TGTGCCAGCAGCCCCGGGACAGCCGAAAAACTGTTTTTT. Amino acids: CASSPGTAEKLFF.

This rearrangement joins TRBV7-6 to TRBJ2-3, with D unresolved. Germline lookup yields CDR1 SGHVS and CDR2 FNYEAQ. The CDR3 spans 16 residues. V was cut by 5 bases and J by 0 bases, with 15 bases left in between. CDR3 region: CASSRRSELSTDTQYF. The CDR3 region has the DNA TGTGCCAGCAGCCGGAGAAGCGAGCTAAGCACAGATACGCAGTATTTT.

The genes are TRBV6-6 and TRBJ2-7, with TRBD2 as a possible D gene (6 bases). Between the trimmed V and J ends, which lost 0 bases and 3 bases, there was a span of 15 bases. The length of the CDR3 is 16 residues. CDR1 MNHNY and CDR2 SVGAGI come from the germline V gene (reference sequence). The CDR3: CASSYSSHGGYYEQYF. The CDR3 region has the DNA TGTGCCAGCAGTTACTCGTCGCACGGGGGTTACTACGAGCAGTACTTC.

The V gene is TRBV10-3, the J gene TRBJ2-3; D possibly corresponds to TRBD2 (6 bases). This CDR3 region has 12 residues. Germline values: CDR1 ENHRY, CDR2 SYGVKD. With 10 bases removed from V and 3 bases from J, the gap between germline ends came to 11 bases. Written as DNA, the CDR3 is TGTGCCACGTCGGAGGGGACAGATACGCAGTATTTT. It yields the protein CATSEGTDTQYF.

CDR3 bases: TGTGCCAGCAGTTCCCAGGACTTCTACGGCTATGGCTACACCTTC. This codes for CASSSQDFYGYGYTF. The chain is built from TRBV2 and TRBJ1-2; D unclear. This CDR3 region has 15 residues. V lost 5 bases to trimming and J lost 4 bases, with 17 bases between them. From germline, CDR1 is SNHLY and CDR2 FYNNEI.

The genes are TRBV27 and TRBJ2-3; TRBD2 matches at 14 bases. There are 18 residues in the CDR3. The germline CDR1 and CDR2 sequences are MNHEY and SMNVEV (reference sequence). After removal of 5 bases from V and 4 bases from J, the junction contained 11 bases not matched to a gene. CDR3 region: CASSHRLAGGAIADTQYF. DNA of the CDR3: TGTGCCAGCAGTCACCGACTAGCGGGGGGGGCGATAGCAGATACGCAGTATTTT.

The chain joins TRBV6-5 to TRBJ1-2; a possible D gene is TRBD1 (6 bases). This CDR3 has 13 residues. The V gene lost 2 bases and the J gene lost 4 bases, with 8 bases spanning the gap. The germline V gene encodes CDR1 MNHEY and CDR2 SVGAGI. CDR3 sequence (DNA): TGTGCCAGCAGTTACACACAGGGCTATGGCTACACCTTC. Residues: CASSYTQGYGYTF.

This chain connects TRBV4-1 to TRBJ2-1; 9 nucleotides line up with TRBD2. Trimming at V came to 6 bases and at J to 7 bases, leaving 10 bases not matched to a gene. This CDR3 has 15 amino acids. CDR1 and CDR2 from the germline V gene are MGHRA and YSYEKL. CDR3 in DNA: TGCGCCAGCAGTTACGGACTAGCGAAGATTAATGAGCAGTTCTTC. Translating gives CASSYGLAKINEQFF.